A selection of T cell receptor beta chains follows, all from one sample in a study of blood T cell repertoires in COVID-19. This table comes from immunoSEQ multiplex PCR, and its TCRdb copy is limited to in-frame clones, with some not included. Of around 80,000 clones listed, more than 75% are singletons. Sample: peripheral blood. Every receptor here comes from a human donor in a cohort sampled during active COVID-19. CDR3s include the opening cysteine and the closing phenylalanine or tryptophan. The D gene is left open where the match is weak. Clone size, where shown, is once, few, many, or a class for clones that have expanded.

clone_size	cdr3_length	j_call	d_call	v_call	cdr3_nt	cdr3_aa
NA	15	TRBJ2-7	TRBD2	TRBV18	TGTGCCAGCTCACGGGCTAGCGGGGGGGCCAGCGAGCAGTACTTC	CASSRASGGASEQYF
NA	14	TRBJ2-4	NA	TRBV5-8	TGTGCCAGCAGCTCGGGGATATGGTACGGCATTCAGTACTTC	CASSSGIWYGIQYF
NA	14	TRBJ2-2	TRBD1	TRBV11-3	TGTGCCAGCAGCTATACAGGGGCCACCGGGGAGCTGTTTTTT	CASSYTGATGELFF
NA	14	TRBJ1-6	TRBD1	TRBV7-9	TGTGCCAGCAGCTTTGACAGGGGGAATTCACCCCTCCACTTT	CASSFDRGNSPLHF
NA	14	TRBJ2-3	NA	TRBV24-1	TGTGCCACCAGTGATTCCGGGTTTTCAGATACGCAGTATTTT	CATSDSGFSDTQYF
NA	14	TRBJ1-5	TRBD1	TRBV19	TGTGCCAGTAGTGCCGGGACAGGGAATCAGCCCCAGCATTTT	CASSAGTGNQPQHF
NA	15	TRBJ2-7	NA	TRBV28	TGTGCCAGCAGTCCCCGACAGTTATCTCTCTACGAGCAGTACTTC	CASSPRQLSLYEQYF
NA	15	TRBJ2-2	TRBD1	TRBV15	TGTGCCACCAGCAGAGAGAGGACAGGCGGCGGGGAGCTGTTTTTT	CATSRERTGGGELFF
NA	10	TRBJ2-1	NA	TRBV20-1	TGCAGTGCTAGTGTCAGGGAGCAGTTCTTC	CSASVREQFF
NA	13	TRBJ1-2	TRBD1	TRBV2	TGTGCCAGCAGCGCGCAGGGGGGTTATGGCTACACCTTC	CASSAQGGYGYTF
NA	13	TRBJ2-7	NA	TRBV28	TGTGCCAGCAGTCGGGGGTTATCCTACGAGCAGTACTTC	CASSRGLSYEQYF
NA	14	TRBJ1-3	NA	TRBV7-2	TGTGCCAGCAGCTTATCAGGGCCTGGAAACACCATATATTTT	CASSLSGPGNTIYF
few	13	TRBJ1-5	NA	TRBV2	TGTGCCAGCAAGGGGGACGGCAATCAGCCCCAGCATTTT	CASKGDGNQPQHF
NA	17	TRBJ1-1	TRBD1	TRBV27	TGTGCCAGCAGTTCGCCCGCGGGAACAGGGGGCGGGGCTGAAGCTTTCTTT	CASSSPAGTGGGAEAFF
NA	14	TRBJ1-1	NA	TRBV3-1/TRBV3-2	TGTGCCAGCAGCCCCCTGACAGTGGTAACTGAAGCTTTCTTT	CASSPLTVVTEAFF
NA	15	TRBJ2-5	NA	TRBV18	TGTGCCAGCTCACCGGTCGGTCAGGGGAAAGAGACCCAGTACTTC	CASSPVGQGKETQYF
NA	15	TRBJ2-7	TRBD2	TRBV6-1	TGTGCCAGCAGTGAAGGACTAGCCTTCACCTACGAGCAGTACTTC	CASSEGLAFTYEQYF
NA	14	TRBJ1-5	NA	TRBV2	TGTGCCAGCAGTGACAGGGGTAGCAATCAGCCCCAGCATTTT	CASSDRGSNQPQHF
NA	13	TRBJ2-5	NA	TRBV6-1	TGTGCCAGCAGTGAAGTACAGCAAGAGACCCAGTACTTC	CASSEVQQETQYF
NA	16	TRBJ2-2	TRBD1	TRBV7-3	TGTGCCAGCAGCTCCAAGACAGGGGGAGACACCGGGGAGCTGTTTTTT	CASSSKTGGDTGELFF
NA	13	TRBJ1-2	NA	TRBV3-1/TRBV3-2	TGTGCCAGCAGCCAAGGAGGGAACTATGGCTACACCTTC	CASSQGGNYGYTF
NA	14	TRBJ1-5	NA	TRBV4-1	TGCGCCAGCAGCCAGGGGTATAGCGATCAGCCCCAGCATTTT	CASSQGYSDQPQHF
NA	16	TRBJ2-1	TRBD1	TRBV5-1	TGCGCCAGCAGCATCCAGGGGGCGAGTCCCTACAATGAGCAGTTCTTC	CASSIQGASPYNEQFF
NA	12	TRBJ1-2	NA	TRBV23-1	TGCGCCAGCACCTCCAGACAGAGCGGCTACACCTTC	CASTSRQSGYTF
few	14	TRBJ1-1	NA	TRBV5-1	TGCGCCAGCAGCCTCGGCGGCGCCGGCACTGAAGCTTTCTTT	CASSLGGAGTEAFF
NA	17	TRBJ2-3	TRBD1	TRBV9	TGTGCCAGCAGCGTCTACCCGGGACAGGGGTTAGCAGATACGCAGTATTTT	CASSVYPGQGLADTQYF
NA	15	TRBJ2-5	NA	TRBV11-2	TGTGCCAGCAGGTTTTGGGGCACCAGAGAAGAGACCCAGTACTTC	CASRFWGTREETQYF
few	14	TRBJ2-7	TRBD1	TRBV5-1	TGCGCCAGCAGCCTCCGACAGGGGAGTGAGGAGCAGTACTTC	CASSLRQGSEEQYF
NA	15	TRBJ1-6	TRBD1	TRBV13	TGTGCCAGCAGAAGGACAGGGGCGAATAATTCACCCCTCCACTTT	CASRRTGANNSPLHF
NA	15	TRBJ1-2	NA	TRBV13	TGTGCCAGCAGCTTCAGACAGGTTTGGGCACGGGGCTACACCTTC	CASSFRQVWARGYTF
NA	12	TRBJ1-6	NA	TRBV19	TGTGCCAGTAGAGCCAATAATTCACCCCTCCACTTT	CASRANNSPLHF
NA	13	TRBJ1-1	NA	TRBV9	TGTGCCAGCAGCTCTCCAGGGAACACTGAAGCTTTCTTT	CASSSPGNTEAFF
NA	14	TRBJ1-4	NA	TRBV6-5	TGTGCCAGCAGTTACTCTCGGGGGAATGAAAAACTGTTTTTT	CASSYSRGNEKLFF
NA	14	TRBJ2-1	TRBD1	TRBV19	TGTGCCAGTAGTAGGGACAGGGGGGTCAATGAGCAGTTCTTC	CASSRDRGVNEQFF
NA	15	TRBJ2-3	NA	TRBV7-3	TGTGCCAGCAGCTTGGGTAGCCCCCCCTTTGATACGCAGTATTTT	CASSLGSPPFDTQYF
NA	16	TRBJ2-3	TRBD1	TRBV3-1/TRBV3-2	TGTGCCAGCAGCCAAGACAGGGGGACCAGCACAGATACGCAGTATTTT	CASSQDRGTSTDTQYF
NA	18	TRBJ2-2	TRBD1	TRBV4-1	TGCGCCAGCAGCCACAAACGCGGACAGGGGGCCGGGACCGGGGAGCTGTTTTTT	CASSHKRGQGAGTGELFF
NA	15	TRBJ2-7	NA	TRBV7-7	TGTGCCAGCAGCTTAGGAAGGGGCCCTCTCTACGAGCAGTACTTC	CASSLGRGPLYEQYF
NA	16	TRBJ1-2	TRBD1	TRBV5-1	TGCGCCAGCAGCTTGAACCCTCGGACAGGAGGGTTTGGCTACACCTTC	CASSLNPRTGGFGYTF
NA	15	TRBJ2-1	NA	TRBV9	TGTGCCAGCAGCGTAGAGGGGACTGACTACAATGAGCAGTTCTTC	CASSVEGTDYNEQFF